The 21 T cell receptor beta chains in this list originate from one sample, sequenced in a study of T cells in Graves' hyperthyroidism and ophthalmopathy. Amplification yielded TCR beta CDR3 regions, with RNA transcripts as the source. HTBI primers were employed in a first-round RT-PCR of the TCR CDR3. From the multiplex PCR reads, TCRdb called clonotypes with MiXCR, one entry per CDR3 protein. The profile covers about 380,000 distinct CDR3 sequences, with less than 20% appearing a single time and 40% taken by the ten largest. Sequencing was performed on blood. Receptors were obtained from a man between 18 and 29 years old with Graves' ophthalmopathy.

This clonotype was observed a handful of times. The CDR3 loop is CASRDGEYSNQPQHF. As DNA, the CDR3 is TGCGCCAGCAGGGACGGAGAATATAGCAATCAGCCCCAGCATTTT. This chain connects TRBV4-1 to TRBJ1-5; D not certain. Germline V gives CDR1 MGHRA, CDR2 YSYEKL. This CDR3 has 15 amino acids. V dropped 6 bases and J dropped 0 bases, with 12 bases sitting between them.

This clonotype was found many times. V and J are TRBV12-5 and TRBJ1-2; 9 bases align to TRBD1. Germline assignment: CDR1 LGHNT and CDR2 FRNRAP. The CDR3 loop spans 18 amino acids. The trim removed 7 bases at V and 1 base at J, leaving 16 bases unmatched. In nucleotides, the CDR3 is TGTGCTAGTGCCACAGACCCGGGACAGGGTACGGGTAACTATGGCTACACCTTC. It yields the protein CASATDPGQGTGNYGYTF.

This clonotype has at least ten counts. The V gene is TRBV5-1, the J gene TRBJ2-5; no reliable D call. The CDR3 runs 15 residues. V dropped 0 bases and J dropped 4 bases, with 13 bases sitting between them. The germline gives CDR1 SGHRS, CDR2 YFSETQ. The CDR3 reads CASSLADPLRETQYF. The CDR3 DNA follows: TGCGCCAGCAGCTTGGCGGACCCGCTTCGAGAGACCCAGTACTTC.

This sequence joins TRBV2 and TRBJ2-7, with D possibly being TRBD1 or TRBD2 (5 bases each). The CDR3 totals 15 residues. V lost 10 bases and J lost 5, with 24 bases in between. CDR1 and CDR2 (germline): SNHLY, FYNNEI. This CDR3 reads CATAVRGKGLDEQYF. The CDR3 DNA reads TGTGCCACCGCGGTCCGGGGCAAGGGTCTCGACGAGCAGTACTTC.

This clonotype has only a few counts. The chain recombines TRBV5-1 with TRBJ2-3, with 7 bases that match TRBD2. The V segment lost 0 bases and the J segment 2 bases; nucleotides outside the gene matches: 6. The CDR3 loop spans 16 amino acids. CDR1 is SGHRS and CDR2 is YFSETQ in the germline V gene. CDR3 in amino acids: CASSLEDGGNTDTQYF. In nucleotides, the CDR3 is TGCGCCAGCAGCTTGGAAGACGGGGGGAACACAGATACGCAGTATTTT.

This clonotype was recorded at least ten times. J is TRBJ2-3 and V is TRBV6-1; D remains ambiguous. This CDR3 has 13 amino acids. Trimming shortened V by 6 bases and J by 4 bases, and 11 bases separated the two germline ends. Germline V gene data show CDR1 as MNHNS and CDR2 as SASEGT. CDR3 bases: TGTGCCAGCAGAGTTCAATATCCAGATACGCAGTATTTT. This sequence encodes CASRVQYPDTQYF.

This clonotype has a count of ten or more. The chain is built from TRBV11-1 and TRBJ2-7; D unclear. Looked up from germline, CDR1 is SGHAT and CDR2 is FQDESV (reference sequence). With 5 bases removed from V and 3 bases from J, the gap between germline ends came to 20 bases. The CDR3 is 16 amino acids. The CDR3 here is CASSASDLGLFYEQYF. CDR3 nucleotides: TGTGCCAGCAGCGCGAGCGATTTAGGGTTATTCTACGAGCAGTACTTC.

This clonotype was counted many times. This rearrangement joins TRBV12-3 or TRBV12-4 to TRBJ2-7; 9 bases match TRBD1. Trimming at V came to 5 bases and at J to 1 base, leaving 3 bases not matched to a gene. The CDR3 has 14 residues. CDR3 in amino acids: CASSVGQGSYEQYF. For the CDR3, the DNA is TGTGCCAGCAGTGTGGGACAGGGTTCCTACGAGCAGTACTTC.

In this sample, this clonotype turned up many times. The V and J genes are TRBV6-1 and TRBJ1-1; no clear D. V lost 8 bases to trimming and J lost 3 bases, with 16 bases between them. Looked up from germline, CDR1 is MNHNS and CDR2 is SASEGT. The CDR3 is made up of 14 amino acids. The CDR3 loop reads CASSGTEPHTEAFF. The CDR3 nucleotides read TGTGCCAGCTCTGGAACAGAACCACACACTGAAGCTTTCTTT.

This clonotype was detected many times. J is TRBJ1-4 and V is TRBV2, with D maybe TRBD1 (6 bases). V gave up 8 bases and J gave up 1 base, with 20 bases separating them. From germline, CDR1 is SNHLY and CDR2 FYNNEI. CDR3 length equals 17 residues. The CDR3: CASDTLGGAGTNEKLFF. CDR3 DNA sequence: TGTGCCAGCGATACTCTGGGGGGGGCCGGAACTAATGAAAAACTGTTTTTT.

In this sample, this clonotype turned up many times. V gene TRBV28 combines with J gene TRBJ2-7; D is possibly TRBD2 (6 bases). Germline V gene data show CDR1 as MDHEN and CDR2 as SYDVKM. This CDR3 is 15 amino acids long. The V and J ends lost 3 bases and 0 bases respectively, with 12 bases between them. The DNA of the CDR3 is TGTGCCAGCAGTTTTAAGTGGGACTTCTCCTACGAGCAGTACTTC. Its protein product is CASSFKWDFSYEQYF.

There are many counts of this clonotype. The chain uses TRBV2 and TRBJ2-3; D ambiguous. V lost 7 bases, J lost 4 bases, and 18 bases lay in between. This CDR3 contains 15 residues. Germline assignment: CDR1 SNHLY and CDR2 FYNNEI. The CDR3 here is CASTTSPVLSDTQYF. CDR3 nucleotide sequence: TGTGCCAGCACTACGTCTCCGGTCCTATCAGATACGCAGTATTTT. Full variable domain (remainder filled in from reference TRBV2 and TRBJ2-3): EPEVTQTPSHQVTQMGQEVILRCVPISNHLYFYWYRQILGQKVEFLVSFYNNEISEKSEIFDDQFSVERPDGSNFTLKIRSTKLEDSAMYFCASTTSPVLSDTQYFGPGTRLTVL.

This clonotype was counted at least ten times. The chain is built from TRBV12-3 or TRBV12-4 and TRBJ1-1; 11 bases are a match to TRBD1. The CDR3 runs to 15 residues. Trimming removed 1 base from V and 7 bases from J; junction bases left unmatched: 5. CDR3 sequence (DNA): TGTGCCAGCAGTTTAGTGGGACAGGGGGTGGATGAAGCTTTCTTT. It yields the protein CASSLVGQGVDEAFF.

In this sample, this clonotype turned up many times. CDR3 DNA sequence: TGTGCCAGCAGCCAAGGGGCCGGTGCCCTCTACGAGCAGTACTTC. Translating gives CASSQGAGALYEQYF. The chain links TRBV3-1 to TRBJ2-7; D uncertain. CDR3 length: 15 amino acids. Germline CDR1 is LGHDT and CDR2 is YNNKEL (reference sequence). V was trimmed by 1 base and J by 3 bases, leaving 13 bases between them.

This chain's CDR3 is CSVDGLTGAETQYF. CDR3 DNA: TGCAGCGTTGACGGTCTGACAGGTGCGGAGACCCAGTACTTC. V is TRBV29-1 and J is TRBJ2-5, with a possible D match to TRBD1 (6 bases). V lost 3 bases to trimming and J lost 5 bases, with 16 bases between them. Germline V gene lookup returns CDR1 SQVTM and CDR2 ANQGSEA. CDR3 size: 14 residues.

In its sample, this clonotype was seen a few times. The V and J genes are TRBV7-2 and TRBJ2-6, with 7 nucleotides matching TRBD1. CDR3 length: 15 amino acids. CDR1 is SGHTA and CDR2 is FQGNSA in the germline V gene. The junction had 2 bases not matched to a gene; V was cut back by 6 bases and J by 0 bases. The DNA of the CDR3 is TGTGCCAGCAGACGGGACAGCTCTGGGGCCAACGTCCTGACTTTC. It encodes CASRRDSSGANVLTF.

This clonotype was counted at least ten times. The rearrangement links TRBV7-9 to TRBJ1-1; D might be TRBD1 (6 bases). Trimming shortened V by 2 bases and J by 4 bases, and 11 bases separated the two germline ends. Germline assignment: CDR1 SEHNR and CDR2 FQNEAQ (reference sequence). The CDR3 totals 14 residues. DNA for the CDR3: TGTGCCAGCAGCTTAACAGGGTACGGCACTGAAGCTTTCTTT. Protein sequence: CASSLTGYGTEAFF.

Points on this clonotype: A read error may be the cause here, since a much bigger clone is one base away. The chain joins TRBV2 to TRBJ2-1, with unresolved D. CDR1 and CDR2 from the germline V gene are SNHLY and FYNNEI. The V and J ends lost 11 bases and 6 bases respectively, with 11 bases between them. CDR3 length: 11 amino acids. The CDR3 sequence: CASQLGNEQFF. DNA for the CDR3: TGTGCCTCCCAGTTAGGCAATGAGCAGTTCTTC.

The table lists this clonotype with many counts. As DNA, the CDR3 is TGTGCCAGCAGTGAAGTAGCTAATTCACCCCTCCACTTT. Translation gives CASSEVANSPLHF. This chain links TRBV2 with TRBJ1-6; D is ambiguous. The ends were cut back, 1 base at V and 6 bases at J, with 4 bases in the middle. This CDR3 has 13 amino acids. Germline V gene lookup returns CDR1 SNHLY and CDR2 FYNNEI.

This clonotype was seen ten or more times. The V gene is TRBV5-1, the J gene TRBJ2-1; 7 bases agree with TRBD1. The CDR3 extends over 14 amino acids. Germline loops: CDR1 SGHRS, CDR2 YFSETQ. The V gene end was trimmed by 3 bases and the J gene end by 2 bases; junction bases not matched to a gene: 2. CDR3 sequence: CASSYDRAYNEQFF. The CDR3 DNA reads TGCGCCAGCAGCTATGACAGGGCCTACAATGAGCAGTTCTTC.

To note about this clonotype: One end of the junction is discordant with germline, which a read error may explain. The genes are TRBV3-1 and TRBJ2-3; a weak D match, TRBD2 (7 bases). Germline CDR1 is LGHDT and CDR2 is YNNKEL (reference sequence). The CDR3 is 15 amino acids. The CDR3 is CASSHGGQAGDTQCF. The CDR3 DNA sequence: TGTGCCAGCAGCCACGGGGGGCAGGCAGGAGATACGCAGTGTTTT.